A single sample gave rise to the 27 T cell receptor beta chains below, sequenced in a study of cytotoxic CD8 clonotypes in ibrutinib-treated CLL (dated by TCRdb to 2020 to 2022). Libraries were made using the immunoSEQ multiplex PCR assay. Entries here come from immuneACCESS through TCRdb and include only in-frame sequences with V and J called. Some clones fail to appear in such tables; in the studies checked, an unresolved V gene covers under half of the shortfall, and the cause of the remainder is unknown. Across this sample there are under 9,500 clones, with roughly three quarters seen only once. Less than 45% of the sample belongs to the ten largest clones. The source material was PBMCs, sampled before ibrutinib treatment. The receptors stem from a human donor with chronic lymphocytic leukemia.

The CDR3 protein is CASTYRENSNQPQHF. The CDR3 DNA follows: TGTGCCAGCACTTACAGGGAGAATAGCAATCAGCCCCAGCATTTT. The chain joins TRBV28 to TRBJ1-5, with D tentatively TRBD1 (6 bases). The germline V gene has CDR1 MDHEN and CDR2 SYDVKM. The CDR3 is 15 amino acids. Trimming left V 7 bases short and J 0 bases short, with 13 bases between.

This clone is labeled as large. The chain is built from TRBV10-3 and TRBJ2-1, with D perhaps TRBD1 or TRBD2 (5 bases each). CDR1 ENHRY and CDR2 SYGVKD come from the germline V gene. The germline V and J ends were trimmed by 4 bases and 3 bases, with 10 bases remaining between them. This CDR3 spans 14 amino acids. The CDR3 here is CAISGGDLYNEQFF. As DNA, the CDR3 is TGTGCCATCAGTGGTGGGGACCTCTACAATGAGCAGTTCTTC.

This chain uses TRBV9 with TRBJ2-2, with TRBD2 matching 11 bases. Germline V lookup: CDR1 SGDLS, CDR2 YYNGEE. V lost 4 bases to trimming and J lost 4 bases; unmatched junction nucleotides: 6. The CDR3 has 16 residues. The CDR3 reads CASSTRTSGRTGELFF. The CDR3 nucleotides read TGTGCCAGCAGCACTAGGACTAGCGGGCGCACCGGGGAGCTGTTTTTT.

Here the CDR3 reads CASSYSYRSVEKLFF. CDR3 nucleotides: TGTGCCAGCAGTTACTCCTACAGGAGCGTTGAAAAACTGTTTTTT. The genes are TRBV6-5 and TRBJ1-4; the D gene is possibly TRBD1 (5 bases). V was pared by 0 bases and J by 7 bases, with 12 bases between. Germline CDR1 MNHEY, CDR2 SVGAGI. The CDR3 consists of 15 residues.

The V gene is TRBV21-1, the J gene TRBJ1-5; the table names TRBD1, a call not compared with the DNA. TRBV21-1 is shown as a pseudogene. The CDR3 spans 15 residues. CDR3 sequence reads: CASSNSDISNQPQHF. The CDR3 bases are TGTGCCAGCAGCAACAGTGACATTAGCAATCAGCCCCAGCATTTT.

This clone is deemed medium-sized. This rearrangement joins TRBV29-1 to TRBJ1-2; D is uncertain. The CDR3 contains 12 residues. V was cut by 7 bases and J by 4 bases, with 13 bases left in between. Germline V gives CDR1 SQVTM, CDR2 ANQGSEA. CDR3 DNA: TGCAGCGCTGTAGAGGGTGGCTATGGCTACACCTTC. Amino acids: CSAVEGGYGYTF.

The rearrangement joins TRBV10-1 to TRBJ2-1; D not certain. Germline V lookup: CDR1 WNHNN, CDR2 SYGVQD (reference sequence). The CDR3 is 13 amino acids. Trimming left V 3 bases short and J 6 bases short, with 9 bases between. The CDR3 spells CASSESGTNEQFF. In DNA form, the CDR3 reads TGCGCCAGCAGTGAATCGGGCACCAATGAGCAGTTCTTC.

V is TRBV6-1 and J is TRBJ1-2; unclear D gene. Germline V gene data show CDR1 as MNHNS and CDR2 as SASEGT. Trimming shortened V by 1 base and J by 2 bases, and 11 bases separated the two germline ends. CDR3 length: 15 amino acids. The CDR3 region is CASSEGPGLNYGYTF. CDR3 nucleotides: TGTGCCAGCAGTGAAGGCCCGGGGTTAAACTATGGCTACACCTTC.

DNA for the CDR3: TGTGCCAGCAGCTTAGAGGGGGCCCCGGAGACCCAGTACTTC. Its protein product is CASSLEGAPETQYF. The chain carries TRBV7-9 and TRBJ2-5, with TRBD1 matching 7 bases. CDR3 length: 14 residues. J gave up 5 bases and V 1 base, and 4 bases lay outside the gene matches. Germline assignment: CDR1 SEHNR and CDR2 FQNEAQ (reference sequence).

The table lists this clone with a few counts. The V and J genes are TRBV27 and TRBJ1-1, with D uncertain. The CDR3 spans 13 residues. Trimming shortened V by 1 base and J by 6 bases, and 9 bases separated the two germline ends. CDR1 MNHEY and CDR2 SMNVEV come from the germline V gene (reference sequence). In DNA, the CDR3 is TGTGCCAGCAGTTTATTCTCGACTGCTGAAGCTTTCTTT. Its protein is CASSLFSTAEAFF.

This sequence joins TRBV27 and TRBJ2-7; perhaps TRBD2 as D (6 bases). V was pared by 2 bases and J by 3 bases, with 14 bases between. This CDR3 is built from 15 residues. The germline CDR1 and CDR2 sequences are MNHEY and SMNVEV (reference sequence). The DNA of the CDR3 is TGTGCCAGCAGTTTAAGTTTCGGCGGGATCTACGAGCAGTACTTC. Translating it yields CASSLSFGGIYEQYF.

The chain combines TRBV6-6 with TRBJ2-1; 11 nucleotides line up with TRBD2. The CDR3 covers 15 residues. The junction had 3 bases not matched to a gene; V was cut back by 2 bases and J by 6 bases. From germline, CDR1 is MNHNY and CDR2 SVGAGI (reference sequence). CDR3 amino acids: CASSYQLAGANEQFF. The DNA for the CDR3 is TGTGCCAGCAGTTACCAACTAGCGGGAGCCAATGAGCAGTTCTTC.

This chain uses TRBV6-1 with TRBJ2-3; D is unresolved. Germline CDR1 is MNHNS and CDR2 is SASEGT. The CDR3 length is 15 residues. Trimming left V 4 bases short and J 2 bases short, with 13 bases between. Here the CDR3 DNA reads TGTGCCAGCAGTGGCATAGGGCGCCTCACAGATACGCAGTATTTT. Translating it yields CASSGIGRLTDTQYF.

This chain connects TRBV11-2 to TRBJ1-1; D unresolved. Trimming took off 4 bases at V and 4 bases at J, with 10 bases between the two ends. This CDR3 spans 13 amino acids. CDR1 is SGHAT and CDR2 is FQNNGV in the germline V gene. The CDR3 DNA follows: TGTGCCAGCAGCTCAGAAAGGTTCACTGAAGCTTTCTTT. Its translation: CASSSERFTEAFF.

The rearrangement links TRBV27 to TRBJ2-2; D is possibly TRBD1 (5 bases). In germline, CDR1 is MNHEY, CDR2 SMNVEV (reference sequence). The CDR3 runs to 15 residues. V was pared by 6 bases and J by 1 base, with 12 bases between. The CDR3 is CASSPTGENTGELFF. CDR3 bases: TGTGCCAGCAGCCCTACAGGAGAGAACACCGGGGAGCTGTTTTTT.

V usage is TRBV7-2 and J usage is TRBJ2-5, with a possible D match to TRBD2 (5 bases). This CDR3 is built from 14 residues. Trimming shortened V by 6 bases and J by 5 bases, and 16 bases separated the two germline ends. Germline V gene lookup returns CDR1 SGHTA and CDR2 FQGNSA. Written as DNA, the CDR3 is TGTGCCAGCAGGCCGGGCCACTGGAGGGAGACCCAGTACTTC. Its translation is CASRPGHWRETQYF. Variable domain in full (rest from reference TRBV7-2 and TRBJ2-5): GAGVSQSPSNKVTEKGKDVELRCDPISGHTALYWYRQSLGQGLEFLIYFQGNSAPDKSGLPSDRFSAERTGGSVSTLTIQRTQQEDSAVYLCASRPGHWRETQYFGPGTRLLVL.

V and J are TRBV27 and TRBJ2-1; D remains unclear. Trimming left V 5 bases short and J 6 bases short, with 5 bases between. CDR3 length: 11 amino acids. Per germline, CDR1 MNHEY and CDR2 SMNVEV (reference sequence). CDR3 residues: CASSSFNEQFF. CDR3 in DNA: TGTGCCAGCAGTAGTTTCAATGAGCAGTTCTTC.

CDR3: CASSSDGGPDREQFF. Here the CDR3 DNA reads TGTGCCAGTAGCTCCGACGGCGGGCCAGACAGAGAGCAGTTCTTC. The rearrangement uses TRBV19 and TRBJ2-1; either TRBD1 or TRBD2 may fit D (5 bases each). The germline gives CDR1 LNHDA, CDR2 SQIVND (reference sequence). V was shortened by 6 bases and J by 10 bases, with 22 bases between the two germline ends. There are 15 residues in the CDR3.

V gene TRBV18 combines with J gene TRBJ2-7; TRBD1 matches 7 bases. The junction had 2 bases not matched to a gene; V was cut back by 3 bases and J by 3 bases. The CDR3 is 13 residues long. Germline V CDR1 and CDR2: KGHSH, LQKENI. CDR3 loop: CASSPAGGYEQYF. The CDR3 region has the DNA TGTGCCAGCTCACCGGCAGGGGGCTACGAGCAGTACTTC.

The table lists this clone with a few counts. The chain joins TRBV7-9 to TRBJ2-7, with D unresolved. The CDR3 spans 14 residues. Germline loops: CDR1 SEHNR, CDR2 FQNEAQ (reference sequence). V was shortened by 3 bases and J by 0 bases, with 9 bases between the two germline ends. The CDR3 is CASSFDRVSYEQYF. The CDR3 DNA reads TGTGCCAGCAGCTTTGATCGTGTCTCCTACGAGCAGTACTTC. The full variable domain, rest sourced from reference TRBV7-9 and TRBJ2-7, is DTGVSQNPRHKITKRGQNVTFRCDPISEHNRLYWYRQTLGQGPEFLTYFQNEAQLEKSRLLSDRFSAERPKGSFSTLEIQRTEQGDSAMYLCASSFDRVSYEQYFGPGTRLTVT.

The CDR3 here is CASSLAGGKDTQYF. CDR3 sequence (DNA): TGCGCCAGCAGTCTAGCGGGAGGCAAAGATACGCAGTATTTT. The rearrangement joins TRBV10-2 to TRBJ2-3, with TRBD2 matching 11 bases. The CDR3 extends over 14 amino acids. The V gene's germline CDR1 is WSHSY and CDR2 SAAADI. The V segment lost 5 bases and the J segment 5 bases; nucleotides outside the gene matches: 3.

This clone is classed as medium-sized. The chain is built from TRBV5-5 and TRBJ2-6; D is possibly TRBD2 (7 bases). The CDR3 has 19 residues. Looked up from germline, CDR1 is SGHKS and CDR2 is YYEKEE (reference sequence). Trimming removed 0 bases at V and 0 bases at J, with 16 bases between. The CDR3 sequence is CASSLGSGGPPSGANVLTF. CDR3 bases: TGTGCCAGCAGCTTGGGTTCCGGGGGGCCCCCCTCTGGGGCCAACGTCCTGACTTTC.

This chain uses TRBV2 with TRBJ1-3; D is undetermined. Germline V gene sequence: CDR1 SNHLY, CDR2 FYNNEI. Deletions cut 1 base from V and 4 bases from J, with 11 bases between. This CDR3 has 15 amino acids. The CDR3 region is CASSEGRLRGNTIYF. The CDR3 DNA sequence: TGTGCCAGCAGTGAAGGCAGGTTAAGGGGAAACACCATATATTTT.

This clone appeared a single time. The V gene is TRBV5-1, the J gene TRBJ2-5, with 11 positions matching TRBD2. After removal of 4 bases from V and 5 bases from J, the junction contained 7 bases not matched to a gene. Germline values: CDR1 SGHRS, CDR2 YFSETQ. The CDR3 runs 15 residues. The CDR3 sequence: CASSKTGLADETQYF. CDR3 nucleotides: TGCGCCAGCAGCAAAACGGGACTAGCGGATGAGACCCAGTACTTC.

Written as DNA, the CDR3 is TGTGCCAGCAGCTCACTCTACAGGGGAATCTACGAGCAGTACTTC. Translating gives CASSSLYRGIYEQYF. The J gene is TRBJ2-7, the V gene TRBV5-6; 7 nucleotides align to TRBD1. The trim removed 3 bases at V and 3 bases at J, leaving 9 bases unmatched. The CDR3 extends over 15 amino acids. Germline V CDR1 and CDR2: SGHDT, YYEEEE.

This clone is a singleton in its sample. CDR3 amino acids: CASSSTEELAADTQYF. As DNA, the CDR3 is TGTGCCAGCAGCTCGACCGAGGAGCTGGCGGCAGATACGCAGTATTTT. The chain combines TRBV11-2 with TRBJ2-3, with no clear D. This CDR3 has 16 amino acids. Trimming took off 4 bases at V and 4 bases at J, with 18 bases between the two ends. CDR1 is SGHAT and CDR2 is FQNNGV in the germline V gene.

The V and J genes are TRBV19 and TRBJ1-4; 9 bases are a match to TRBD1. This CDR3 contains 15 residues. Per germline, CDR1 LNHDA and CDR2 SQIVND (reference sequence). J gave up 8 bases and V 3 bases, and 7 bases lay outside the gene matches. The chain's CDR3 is CASSIAGTGREKLFF. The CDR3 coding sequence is TGTGCCAGTAGTATCGCCGGGACAGGGAGGGAAAAACTGTTTTTT.